This T cell receptor beta chain was recorded in a study of blood T cells in healthy people across ages. Across the whole study: Capture via template switching afforded approximately one barcoded beta molecule per two T cells.

A second roughly 7 to 12 cycle PCR used barcoded and J-beta primers. Paired-end reads containing CDR3 totaled no fewer than 2.5 million for each sample. TCRdb analysed the 5' RACE reads with MiXCR anew, one entry per CDR3 protein. This table holds hundreds of thousands of distinct CDR3 sequences, about 20% found once. PBMCs were isolated at a quantity of at least 7 million per sample. The source is an older man in good health. The sample taken for sequencing was blood.

CDR3: CAWNPAQGADTQYF. The CDR3 DNA reads as TGTGCCTGGAATCCCGCGCAGGGTGCAGATACGCAGTATTTT. The chain couples TRBV30 to TRBJ2-3, with D perhaps matching TRBD1 (5 bases). V lost 4 bases and J 4 bases, leaving 15 bases between the germline ends. The CDR3 is made up of 14 amino acids. Per the germline V gene, CDR1 is GTSNPN and CDR2 is SVGIG (reference sequence).